This is a list of T cell receptor beta chains from one sample in a study of post-analysis software for immune sequencing data. TCRdb called the PCR reads again in MiXCR, with one record for every CDR3 protein. Here the sample spans 750,000 to 950,000 distinct CDR3 sequences, under 70% being singletons. The sample taken for sequencing was blood. The receptors derive from a girl under 18 with multiple sclerosis. The CDR3 runs from the conserved cysteine through the conserved F or W. The order of the fields is J gene, V gene, D gene, clone size, CDR3 DNA, CDR3 protein. D genes are given only for firm matches. The size field is filled for only some rows; it gives once, few, many or a size class.

>TRBJ2-1|TRBV6-1|TRBD2|.
TGTGCCAGCAGTGCAATGGGACTAGCGGGCTACAATGAGCAGTTCTTC
CASSAMGLAGYNEQFF
>TRBJ1-2|TRBV6-2/TRBV6-3|.|.
TGTGCCAGCAACCCCGGGGCCTATGGCTACACCTTC
CASNPGAYGYTF
>TRBJ2-3|TRBV7-8|TRBD1|.
TGTGCCAGCAGCCAGCACCCGGGACAGGGGGCACCAGATACGCAGTATTTT
CASSQHPGQGAPDTQYF
>TRBJ1-2|TRBV28|.|.
TGTGCCAGCAGCCCAGGGTACCCCTATGGCTACACCTTC
CASSPGYPYGYTF
>TRBJ2-7|TRBV27|TRBD2|.
TGTGCCAGCGGAGCGGGAGTACCCTACGAGCAGTACTTC
CASGAGVPYEQYF
>TRBJ2-7|TRBV2|TRBD2|.
TGTGCCAGCATTGTTTTACTAGCGGGAGCGTACGAGCAGTACTTC
CASIVLLAGAYEQYF
>TRBJ2-7|TRBV7-9|.|.
TGTGCCAGCAGCTTAGCCACCGGGGAAGACTCCTACGAGCAGTACTTC
CASSLATGEDSYEQYF
>TRBJ2-5|TRBV7-2|TRBD1|.
TGTGCCACATCGGACAGGGCGTACCAAGAGACCCAGTACTTC
CATSDRAYQETQYF
>TRBJ2-3|TRBV12-3/TRBV12-4|TRBD2|.
TGTGCCAGCAGTTCCATAGCGGGGTGGGCAGATACGCAGTATTTT
CASSSIAGWADTQYF
>TRBJ2-7|TRBV12-3/TRBV12-4|.|.
TGTGCCAGCAGTTCAATGGACACGTTGGCTTACGAGCAGTACTTC
CASSSMDTLAYEQYF
>TRBJ2-7|TRBV20-1|TRBD1|few
TGCAGTGCTAGCTACCGGGACAGGGACGAGCAGTACTTC
CSASYRDRDEQYF
>TRBJ1-2|TRBV5-1|.|few
TGCGCCAGCAGGAACAGTAACTATGGCTACACCTTC
CASRNSNYGYTF
>TRBJ2-7|TRBV4-1|.|.
TGCGCCAGCAGCACCACTGCAGACACTTGGTTGTACGGGCAGTACTTC
CASSTTADTWLYGQYF
>TRBJ2-7|TRBV20-1|TRBD1|.
TGCAGTGCGAAGGGTCTGGGACAGGACTACGAGCAGTACTTC
CSAKGLGQDYEQYF
>TRBJ2-3|TRBV7-2|.|few
TGTGCCAGCAGCCCGTCGAGCCCCACAGATACGCAGTATTTT
CASSPSSPTDTQYF
>TRBJ2-7|TRBV5-1|.|few
TGCGCCAGCAGCGAGGGCCTCGGCCCCTACGAGCAGTACTTC
CASSEGLGPYEQYF
>TRBJ2-3|TRBV12-3/TRBV12-4|.|.
TGTGTCAGCAGTTTAATCCTCGGGACGGCAGATACGCAGTATTTT
CVSSLILGTADTQYF
>TRBJ1-4|TRBV15|.|.
TGTGCCACCAGCAACGGACAGAGCAATGAAAAACTGTTTTTT
CATSNGQSNEKLFF
>TRBJ2-5|TRBV7-6|.|few
TGTGCCAGCACCCTGACTCGGTTTGGAGAGACCCAGTACTTC
CASTLTRFGETQYF
>TRBJ1-1|TRBV5-8|.|.
TGTGCCAGCAGCTGGACCCCGGATCGAGGAGGAGCTTTCTTT
CASSWTPDRGGAFF
>TRBJ2-6|TRBV2|.|.
TGTGCCAGCGAAAGCTCTGGGGCCAACGTCCTGACTTTC
CASESSGANVLTF
>TRBJ1-2|TRBV6-6|.|.
TGTGCCAGCAGTTTAAATGGGGGCCAGGTTAATGGCTACACCTTC
CASSLNGGQVNGYTF
>TRBJ2-1|TRBV29-1|.|.
TGCAGCGTTGAGTGGAGCTGGGTCGAGCAGTTCTTC
CSVEWSWVEQFF
>TRBJ1-2|TRBV6-5|.|.
TGTGCCAGCAGCCGAGGGGGGGAATATGGCTACACCTTC
CASSRGGEYGYTF
>TRBJ2-7|TRBV6-5|.|.
TGTGCCAGCAGTCCTGCCCAGCCGGCCACCTACGAGCAGTACTTC
CASSPAQPATYEQYF
>TRBJ2-1|TRBV6-2/TRBV6-3|TRBD2|.
TGTGCCAGCAAGACTAGCGGGGGGACCCGTTTCTCCTACAATGAGCAGTTCTTC
CASKTSGGTRFSYNEQFF
>TRBJ2-5|TRBV7-2|TRBD2|.
TGTGCCAGCAGCTTAGTCGCCGGGACTAGTCTTCAGACCCAGTACTTC
CASSLVAGTSLQTQYF
>TRBJ2-5|TRBV27|.|.
TGTGCCAGCCGACTATCGCAGTCAGGTCGGCAAGAGACCCAGTACTTC
CASRLSQSGRQETQYF
>TRBJ2-5|TRBV15|TRBD2|few
TGTGCCACCAGCACCACTAGCGGGAGAGTCGCGGAGACCCAGTACTTC
CATSTTSGRVAETQYF
>TRBJ2-7|TRBV20-1|.|.
TGCAGTGCTAGCCAGGTGAACGCCTACGAGCAGTACTTC
CSASQVNAYEQYF
>TRBJ2-7|TRBV5-1|TRBD2|.
TGCGCCAGCAGCTCCCCGGGTCGAGCGGGGGCCGTCCTGAGCGAGCAGTACTTC
CASSSPGRAGAVLSEQYF
>TRBJ1-4|TRBV5-5|TRBD1|.
TGTGCCAGCAGCTTGAGTAGAGGACAGGGGGCGTACGGTAATGAAAAACTGTTTTTT
CASSLSRGQGAYGNEKLFF
>TRBJ1-1|TRBV20-1|.|.
TGCAGTGCTAGTCGCGTAGCTAGGAACACTGAAGCTTTCTTT
CSASRVARNTEAFF
>TRBJ2-7|TRBV5-1|.|once
TGCGCCAGCAGCCCGGGGGACGGACCCTCCACCTTTACCTACGAGCAGTACTTC
CASSPGDGPSTFTYEQYF
>TRBJ1-1|TRBV29-1|TRBD1|.
TGCAGCGTTGGGGACAGGCTTATGAACACTGAAGCTTTCTTT
CSVGDRLMNTEAFF
>TRBJ2-5|TRBV9|.|.
TGTGCCAGCAGCCACACGTGGGGGGAGCAGACCCAGTACTTC
CASSHTWGEQTQYF
>TRBJ1-2|TRBV12-3/TRBV12-4|TRBD1|few
TGTGCCAGCAGTCGGATAAAGGGGGCTCGGGGCTACACCTTC
CASSRIKGARGYTF
>TRBJ2-4|TRBV6-1|.|few
TGTGCCAGCAGTGAACGCAGGGGTACGGCCAAAAACATTCAGTACTTC
CASSERRGTAKNIQYF
>TRBJ2-7|TRBV25-1|.|.
TGTGCCAGCAGTGGGGGAATCTACGAGCAGTACTTC
CASSGGIYEQYF
>TRBJ2-5|TRBV9|.|.
TGTGCCAGCAGCGTAGTCCCCCAAGAGACCCAGTACTTC
CASSVVPQETQYF
>TRBJ2-4|TRBV7-8|.|few
TGTGCCAGCAGCTTAGAGGGGTCGAGGGGTTACCTAGCCAAAAACATTCAGTACTTC
CASSLEGSRGYLAKNIQYF
>TRBJ2-5|TRBV3-1|.|.
TGTGCCAGCAGCCAAGTAAGGTCAGCCCAGCAAGAGACCCAGTACTTC
CASSQVRSAQQETQYF
>TRBJ1-2|TRBV6-6|.|.
TGTACCAGCAGAGGGGGTCAGGGAGTCTATGGCTACACCTTC
CTSRGGQGVYGYTF
>TRBJ1-1|TRBV7-3|.|.
TGTGCCAGCAGCTTAATGAGGCGGGTGGAGACTGAAGCTTTCTTT
CASSLMRRVETEAFF
>TRBJ1-2|TRBV18|.|.
TGTGCCAGCTCACAACGACATAGGGGTCCAGCGGGGGGCTACACCTTC
CASSQRHRGPAGGYTF
>TRBJ2-1|TRBV5-1|.|few
TGCGCCAGCAGCCGGACCGTCCCGAATGAGCAGTTCTTC
CASSRTVPNEQFF
>TRBJ2-3|TRBV5-1|TRBD2|.
TGCGCCAGCAGACCGGGACTAGCGGGCCTAACCTTCACAGATACGCAGTATTTT
CASRPGLAGLTFTDTQYF
>TRBJ2-7|TRBV6-5|TRBD1|.
TGTGCCAGCAGGTCGGGACAGAACCACTACGAGCAGTACTTC
CASRSGQNHYEQYF
>TRBJ2-7|TRBV5-1|.|.
TGCGCCAGCAGCGTGGACGTGAGCTCCTACGAGCAGTACTTC
CASSVDVSSYEQYF
>TRBJ1-6|TRBV12-3/TRBV12-4|TRBD1|once
TGTGCCAGCAGTTTAGTGGTCGGTGGCAGGGGGCTTCATTCACCCCTCCACTTT
CASSLVVGGRGLHSPLHF
>TRBJ1-2|TRBV7-2|TRBD1|few
TGTGCCAGCAGCTTAGTAGTTCAGGGGGACGGCTACACCTTC
CASSLVVQGDGYTF
>TRBJ1-2|TRBV3-1|.|.
TGTGCCAGCAGCCCAACCAGACGGGCTAACTATGGCTACACCTTC
CASSPTRRANYGYTF
>TRBJ2-5|TRBV5-1|TRBD1|few
TGCGCCAGCAGCCCGCGACAGGGGAGGCAAGAGACCCAGTACTTC
CASSPRQGRQETQYF
>TRBJ1-4|TRBV6-5|.|few
TGTGCCAGCAGTTACTCCGGGGGGACTAACGAAAAACTGTTTTTT
CASSYSGGTNEKLFF
>TRBJ2-5|TRBV20-1|.|.
TGCAGTGCTAGAGAGCCCACGGGGTTTCGGGAGACCCAGTACTTC
CSAREPTGFRETQYF
>TRBJ1-2|TRBV12-3/TRBV12-4|.|.
TGTGCCAGCAGTTTCGGCCGGCGGGAGCCAGGGGGCTACACCTTC
CASSFGRREPGGYTF